This T cell receptor beta chain was sequenced during a study of cytomegalovirus exposure and HLA in healthy donors. Findings and limits, study-wide: TCR beta chains numbering some 150 were designated cytomegalovirus-associated. Most TCR sequences showed up rarely, but some public TCRs showed up in many donors. Subsequent analysis revealed that first-cohort TCR clusters tended to co-occur in the roughly 120 validation repertoires.

Only in-frame clones appear in the TCRdb table, and some are missing; sequencing was by immunoSEQ multiplex PCR. The sample carries about 55,000 clones, about nine tenths recorded once. Regarding this clone: The antigen is undetermined.

The TCR originated in a young man in good health and CMV-seronegative. The sample comprised PBMCs.

The CDR3 spells CASSSNSGRQPQHF. The CDR3 DNA reads TGTGCCAGCAGCTCCAACAGCGGTCGACAGCCCCAGCATTTT. The chain recombines TRBV7-8 with TRBJ1-5; D gene ambiguous. The CDR3 runs 14 residues. V was cut by 4 bases and J by 7 bases, with 14 bases left in between. Germline V gene sequence: CDR1 SGHVS, CDR2 FQNEAQ. Using reference TRBV7-8 and TRBJ1-5 for the parts outside the CDR3, the full variable domain is GAGVSQSPRYKVAKRGQDVALRCDPISGHVSLFWYQQALGQGPEFLTYFQNEAQLDKSGLPSDRFFAERPEGSVSTLKIQRTQQEDSAVYLCASSSNSGRQPQHFGDGTRLSIL.